The present TCR beta chain was sequenced within a study of OX40 agonist ivuxolimab in advanced cancers. Trimming removed 2 bases from V and 0 bases from J; junction bases left unmatched: 4. This CDR3 is built from 15 residues. Germline V gene data show CDR1 as MNHEY and CDR2 as SVGAGI. This clone was seen a single time. Produced via immunoSEQ multiplex PCR; TCRdb's table is partial and in-frame only. Of about 50,000 clones listed, about nine tenths are singletons. The sequence was collected from an adult with an advanced solid tumor such as melanoma, head and neck, liver or kidney cancer. The sample was CD4+ or CD8+ T cells sorted from blood, taken in a trial of the OX40 agonist ivuxolimab. V gene TRBV6-5 combines with J gene TRBJ2-7; 7 nucleotides align to TRBD1. CDR3 sequence reads: CASSYARDSSYEQYV. The DNA of the CDR3 is TGTGCCAGCAGTTACGCGAGGGACAGCTCCTACGAGCAGTACGTC.